The clone carrying this TCR beta chain was recorded a few times. V shed 4 bases, J shed 8 bases, and the junction held 5 bases outside the gene matches. Per the germline V gene, CDR1 is SGHTA and CDR2 is FQGNSA. The CDR3 is 13 amino acids. These data originate in a study of blood T cell repertoires in COVID-19. Overall study: PBMCs, B-cell-depleted T cells, or T cells were the source of the cDNA or gDNA that made up the material.

The protocol was immunoSEQ multiplex PCR, while the TCRdb copy is restricted to in-frame clones and leaves out a portion. Among just under 90,000 clones, roughly 90% were seen once, and the ten largest hold roughly 3%. The chain links TRBV7-2 to TRBJ1-1, with 9 bases fitting TRBD1. The receptor was isolated from a woman older than 75 with acute or convalescent COVID-19. Sequencing used peripheral blood. The CDR3 coding sequence is TGTGCCAGCAGCTACGACAGGGGGGCGGAAGCTTTCTTT. This encodes CASSYDRGAEAFF.